The 2 T cell receptor beta chains in this list originate from one sample, sequenced in a study of blood T cells in healthy people across ages. A sample-barcoded 5' primer and a J-beta primer mix were used in a second PCR of about 6 to 12 cycles. Each CDR3 protein gets one entry after TCRdb re-called the 5' RACE reads with MiXCR. The sample lists under 2 million distinct CDR3 sequences, about 31% occurring once. Sequencing used blood. These receptors were collected from a woman in her twenties or thirties in good health.

This clonotype has only a few counts. The genes are TRBV5-5 and TRBJ2-7, with 11 nucleotides matching TRBD1. CDR1 is SGHKS, CDR2 YYEKEE, per germline (reference sequence). Trimming took 4 bases from V and 5 from J; bases not matched to a gene: 14. This CDR3 contains 17 residues. The CDR3 here is CASSPPGGTGGVDEQYF. For the CDR3, the DNA is TGTGCCAGCAGCCCCCCGGGGGGGACAGGGGGTGTGGACGAGCAGTACTTC. The full variable domain, in which reference TRBV5-5 and TRBJ2-7 provide the parts outside the CDR3, is DAGVTQSPTHLIKTRGQQVTLRCSPISGHKSVSWYQQVLGQGPQFIFQYYEKEERGRGNFPDRFSARQFPNYSSELNVNALLLGDSALYLCASSPPGGTGGVDEQYFGPGTRLTVT.

The J gene is TRBJ2-5, the V gene TRBV20-1; D perhaps matches TRBD1 (5 bases). The CDR3 runs 13 residues. Germline CDR1 reads DFQATT; CDR2 reads SNEGSKA (reference sequence). Trimming removed 1 base from V and 11 bases from J, with 17 bases in between. This CDR3 reads CSARGQFQDTQYF. CDR3 nucleotide sequence: TGCAGTGCTAGAGGACAGTTTCAAGATACGCAGTACTTC.